Shown below are 10 T cell receptor beta chains from a single sample sequenced in a study of T cells of healthy individuals. One entry per CDR3 protein, called by TCRdb with MiXCR from the 5' RACE reads. The data contain about 96,000 distinct CDR3 sequences, around 17% of them singletons. These TCRs come from a human donor in good health.

This clonotype occurred a few times. The V and J genes are TRBV2 and TRBJ2-7, with D perhaps given as TRBD1 or TRBD2 (5 bases each). The CDR3 has 15 amino acids. V gave up 6 bases and J gave up 2 bases, with 17 bases separating them. In germline, CDR1 is SNHLY, CDR2 FYNNEI. In DNA form, the CDR3 reads TGTGCCAGCAGGCCCCCGGCCGGGGCTACCTACGAGCAGTACTTC. Translating gives CASRPPAGATYEQYF.

In this sample, this clonotype turned up a few times. V usage is TRBV6-2 or TRBV6-3 and J usage is TRBJ2-3; TRBD1 agrees at 7 bases. Germline CDR1 is MNHEY and CDR2 is SVGEGT. The J segment lost 2 bases and the V segment lost 10 bases, leaving 15 bases of the junction unmatched. This CDR3 has 16 amino acids. The CDR3 spells CATLSDRGPFTDTQYF. Written as DNA, the CDR3 is TGTGCCACCCTATCAGATAGGGGGCCCTTCACAGATACGCAGTATTTT.

J is TRBJ2-3 and V is TRBV6-5, with TRBD2 matching over 15 bases. In germline, CDR1 is MNHEY, CDR2 SVGAGI. V gave up 6 bases and J gave up 6 bases; unmatched junction bases: 4. The CDR3 contains 15 residues. The CDR3 is CASRGLAGGGDTQYF. The CDR3 DNA reads TGTGCCAGCAGGGGACTAGCGGGAGGAGGGGATACGCAGTATTTT.

This clonotype has at least ten counts. The chain couples TRBV5-1 to TRBJ2-1, with TRBD2 matching 10 bases. Germline V CDR1 and CDR2: SGHRS, YFSETQ. The CDR3 totals 15 residues. J gave up 7 bases and V 5 bases, and 9 bases lay outside the gene matches. Written as DNA, the CDR3 is TGCGCCAGCAGTCCCTTTAGAGCGGGAGGGAATGAGCAGTTCTTC. It yields the protein CASSPFRAGGNEQFF.

This clonotype was seen repeatedly, ten times or more. The CDR3: CASSYEMGEAFF. The CDR3 DNA reads as TGTGCCAGCAGTTACGAAATGGGTGAAGCTTTCTTT. The J gene is TRBJ1-1, the V gene TRBV6-2 or TRBV6-3; no reliable D call. The CDR3 is made up of 12 amino acids. Deletions cut 2 bases from V and 7 bases from J, with 8 bases between. Per germline, CDR1 MNHEY and CDR2 SVGEGT.

The CDR3 here is CASSLSRTGVAEQYF. The CDR3 DNA sequence: TGCGCCAGCAGCTTGTCAAGGACAGGGGTCGCCGAGCAGTACTTC. The V and J genes are TRBV5-1 and TRBJ2-7, with 9 positions matching TRBD1. With V trimmed by 1 base and J by 6 bases, 8 bases remained unmatched. This CDR3 region has 15 residues. Germline V gene lookup returns CDR1 SGHRS and CDR2 YFSETQ.

The V call is TRBV4-2, the J call TRBJ2-7; 13 nucleotides line up with TRBD2. Losses at the gene ends were 1 base for V and 5 bases for J; bases not matched to a gene: 2. The germline V gene encodes CDR1 LGHNA and CDR2 YNFKEQ. The CDR3 runs to 15 residues. The CDR3 protein is CASSQALAGGHEQYF. The CDR3 bases are TGTGCCAGCAGCCAAGCACTAGCGGGAGGGCACGAGCAGTACTTC.

On this clonotype: The junction and the germline gene differ at one end; a read error may be behind it. The chain uses TRBV10-3 and TRBJ2-7; 9 bases are shared with TRBD2. Germline values: CDR1 ENHRY, CDR2 SYGVKD. This CDR3 has 14 amino acids. The CDR3 sequence is CASSLAGESGEQYF. The CDR3 DNA follows: TGTGCCAGCAGTTTAGCGGGAGAATCGGGGGAGCAGTACTTC.

This clonotype occurred many times. V usage is TRBV6-5 and J usage is TRBJ1-5; 8 bases are a match to TRBD1. V lost 6 bases, J lost 3 bases, and 4 bases stayed unmatched. The CDR3 has 14 amino acids. In germline, CDR1 is MNHEY, CDR2 SVGAGI. CDR3 sequence (DNA): TGTGCCAGCAGCCACAGGGGGACCAATCAGCCCCAGCATTTT. This encodes CASSHRGTNQPQHF.

This clonotype was seen only a few times. The V call is TRBV4-2, the J call TRBJ1-2; D gene ambiguous. From germline, CDR1 is LGHNA and CDR2 YNFKEQ. V dropped 2 bases and J dropped 4 bases, with 5 bases sitting between them. The CDR3 is 12 residues long. This CDR3 is CASSQTGYGYTF. The CDR3 DNA reads TGTGCCAGCAGCCAAACGGGCTATGGCTACACCTTC.